This passage covers 31 T cell receptor beta chains from one sample sequenced in a study of STAT5B mutations in CD4+ large granular lymphocyte leukemia (dated by TCRdb to 2021 to 2024). The method behind the library was the immunoSEQ multiplex PCR assay. TCRdb stores this immuneACCESS table with in-frame sequences only. Part of the clones is absent; in the studies checked, under half of the shortfall reflects unresolved V genes, and no reason is known for the rest. The sample data list over 45,000 clones, and 60% to 75% of these were observed just once. The ten largest account for roughly 1.4% of the sample. Sequenced sample: CD4+ T cells from blood buffy coats. These receptors originate from a human donor in good health.

This rearrangement joins TRBV7-2 to TRBJ2-2; D gene ambiguous. This CDR3 has 13 residues. The germline V gene has CDR1 SGHTA and CDR2 FQGNSA. The V end was cut by 2 bases, the J end by 8 bases, with 9 bases between. The CDR3 DNA reads TGTGCCAGCAGCTTACCAATTGTAGGGGAGCTGTTTTTT. This gives the protein CASSLPIVGELFF. The full variable domain, its missing parts supplied by reference TRBV7-2 and TRBJ2-2, is GAGVSQSPSNKVTEKGKDVELRCDPISGHTALYWYRQSLGQGLEFLIYFQGNSAPDKSGLPSDRFSAERTGGSVSTLTIQRTQQEDSAVYLCASSLPIVGELFFGEGSRLTVL.

The rearrangement uses TRBV9 and TRBJ1-2; no clear D. Trimming cost V 2 bases and J 6 bases, with 11 bases left between them. The germline gives CDR1 SGDLS, CDR2 YYNGEE. This CDR3 is 13 amino acids long. CDR3 residues: CASSVTGEHGYTF. The CDR3 nucleotides are TGTGCCAGCAGCGTTACTGGGGAGCATGGCTACACCTTC.

Regarding this clone: This specimen includes other DNA sequences encoding the same CDR3. The chain carries TRBV6-1 and TRBJ1-5; 7 positions match TRBD1. The length of the CDR3 is 14 residues. Germline values: CDR1 MNHNS, CDR2 SASEGT. J lost 2 bases, V lost 7 bases, and 5 bases had no gene match. The CDR3 reads CASTNRGGNQPQHF. The CDR3 coding sequence is TGTGCCAGCACTAACAGGGGTGGCAATCAGCCCCAGCATTTT.

This sequence joins TRBV5-1 and TRBJ1-2; D may be TRBD1 (6 bases). The CDR3 covers 16 residues. CDR1 SGHRS and CDR2 YFSETQ come from the germline V gene. V lost 0 bases, J lost 4 bases, and 16 bases lay in between. The CDR3 DNA reads TGCGCCAGCAGCTTGGAACCGGGGGCGATGGGCTATGGCTACACCTTC. Amino acid sequence: CASSLEPGAMGYGYTF.

The V and J genes are TRBV6-6 and TRBJ2-1; D is perhaps TRBD1 or TRBD2 (5 bases each). V was trimmed by 6 bases and J by 1 base, leaving 16 bases between them. The germline V gene has CDR1 MNHNY and CDR2 SVGAGI (reference sequence). The length of the CDR3 is 16 residues. The CDR3 DNA reads TGTGCCAGCAGCGAAAGGGACCCTGGGTCCTACAATGAGCAGTTCTTC. Amino acids: CASSERDPGSYNEQFF.

The V and J genes are TRBV10-3 and TRBJ2-7; TRBD1 agrees at 7 bases. Per the germline V gene, CDR1 is ENHRY and CDR2 is SYGVKD. V was clipped by 0 bases and J by 2 bases; unmatched bases: 1. This CDR3 contains 14 residues. The CDR3 is CAISESTGTYEQYF. The CDR3 coding sequence is TGTGCCATCAGTGAGTCGACAGGGACCTACGAGCAGTACTTC.

This clone was observed a single time. This rearrangement joins TRBV5-1 to TRBJ2-3, with D possibly TRBD1 on 6 matching bases. CDR3 length equals 15 residues. The ends were cut back, 2 bases at V and 5 bases at J, with 15 bases in the middle. The germline V gene encodes CDR1 SGHRS and CDR2 YFSETQ. CDR3 protein: CASSFQGSRIDTQYF. The CDR3, as DNA: TGCGCCAGCAGCTTCCAGGGGTCAAGGATAGATACGCAGTATTTT.

This clone was recorded once. The V and J genes are TRBV6-1 and TRBJ2-7; no firm D call. V was cut by 6 bases and J by 0 bases, with 15 bases left in between. The CDR3 is made up of 15 amino acids. Germline CDR1 MNHNS, CDR2 SASEGT. The CDR3 DNA reads as TGTGCCAGCAGAAGTCCCGATAAGTCCTCCTACGAGCAGTACGTC. Its translation: CASRSPDKSSYEQYV.

The V and J genes are TRBV2 and TRBJ2-7; 10 bases are a match to TRBD1. This CDR3 comprises 16 residues. Germline V gene sequence: CDR1 SNHLY, CDR2 FYNNEI. V lost 7 bases and J lost 4; bases outside the gene matches: 13. This chain's CDR3 is CASKPQTGGVGYEQYF. CDR3 sequence (DNA): TGTGCCAGCAAACCGCAGACAGGGGGCGTCGGTTACGAGCAGTACTTC.

This clone was seen more than once but under ten times. The chain uses TRBV19 and TRBJ1-6; possible D gene TRBD1, 6 bases. Trimming left V 3 bases short and J 5 bases short, with 8 bases between. There are 14 residues in the CDR3. Germline CDR1 LNHDA, CDR2 SQIVND (reference sequence). The CDR3 sequence: CASSIAGDNSPLHF. CDR3 nucleotides: TGTGCCAGTAGTATCGCAGGGGATAATTCACCCCTCCACTTT. The full variable domain, in which reference TRBV19 and TRBJ1-6 provide the parts outside the CDR3, is DGGITQSPKYLFRKEGQNVTLSCEQNLNHDAMYWYRQDPGQGLRLIYYSQIVNDFQKGDIAEGYSVSREKKESFPLTVTSAQKNPTAFYLCASSIAGDNSPLHFGNGTRLTVT.

This chain uses TRBV7-2 with TRBJ2-7, with D perhaps matching TRBD2 (5 bases). The germline V gene encodes CDR1 SGHTA and CDR2 FQGNSA. The CDR3 has 12 amino acids. Trimming took off 3 bases at V and 5 bases at J, with 8 bases between the two ends. The CDR3: CASSFPGNEQYF. The CDR3 DNA sequence: TGTGCCAGCAGCTTCCCCGGGAACGAGCAGTACTTC.

The gene calls are TRBV19 and TRBJ1-2; TRBD1 matches at 7 bases. CDR3 length equals 17 residues. The J segment lost 4 bases and the V segment lost 3 bases, leaving 14 bases of the junction unmatched. Per the germline V gene, CDR1 is LNHDA and CDR2 is SQIVND (reference sequence). CDR3 amino acids: CASSMGDLTGTSYGYTF. The CDR3 nucleotides are TGTGCCAGTAGTATGGGCGATCTGACAGGGACCTCCTATGGCTACACCTTC.

V and J are TRBV11-2 and TRBJ2-2, with 7 bases that match TRBD1. The junction had 4 bases not matched to a gene; V was cut back by 5 bases and J by 4 bases. The germline V gene has CDR1 SGHAT and CDR2 FQNNGV. The CDR3 has 14 residues. The CDR3 DNA is TGTGCCAGCAGCCCGGGACAGTCCACCGGGGAGCTGTTTTTT. Translation gives CASSPGQSTGELFF.

The chain joins TRBV18 to TRBJ2-2; the match to TRBD1 covers 11 bases. The CDR3 sequence is 17 residues long. V shed 5 bases, J shed 5 bases, and the junction held 10 bases outside the gene matches. In germline, CDR1 is KGHSH, CDR2 LQKENI. The CDR3 DNA is TGTGCCAGCTCAACCGGACAGGGGGCTCTGTTTACCGGGGAGCTGTTTTTT. Translating gives CASSTGQGALFTGELFF.

The chain recombines TRBV6-5 with TRBJ2-5, with TRBD2 matching 11 bases. Germline CDR1 and CDR2: MNHEY and SVGAGI. The CDR3 is 15 amino acids. Trimming at V came to 1 base and at J to 5 bases, leaving 3 bases not matched to a gene. The CDR3 DNA reads as TGTGCCAGCAGTTACTTAGCGGGGGGGTTTGAGACCCAGTACTTC. It yields the protein CASSYLAGGFETQYF.

The chain has TRBV9 and TRBJ2-2; D possibly corresponds to TRBD1 (6 bases). CDR1 and CDR2 from the germline V gene are SGDLS and YYNGEE. CDR3 size: 15 residues. Trimming removed 0 bases at V and 4 bases at J, with 10 bases between. CDR3 protein: CASSVAGRGTGELFF. As DNA, the CDR3 is TGTGCCAGCAGCGTAGCGGGCAGGGGCACCGGGGAGCTGTTTTTT.

This chain joins TRBV19 and TRBJ1-2, with TRBD1 matching 10 bases. The germline V gene has CDR1 LNHDA and CDR2 SQIVND (reference sequence). The CDR3 is 14 residues long. V lost 8 bases and J lost 8; bases outside the gene matches: 11. CDR3 DNA sequence: TGTGCCAGTTTCCCCGGGACAGGGGCCTGGGGCTACACCTTC. This gives the protein CASFPGTGAWGYTF.

The chain carries TRBV7-9 and TRBJ1-6; TRBD1 matches at 11 bases. V shed 8 bases, J shed 6 bases, and the junction held 9 bases outside the gene matches. Looked up from germline, CDR1 is SEHNR and CDR2 is FQNEAQ (reference sequence). This CDR3 is built from 16 residues. CDR3 sequence (DNA): TGTGCCAGCCAGGGGACAGGGGGAGCCCTTAATTCACCCCTCCACTTT. Its protein is CASQGTGGALNSPLHF.

V usage is TRBV30 and J usage is TRBJ1-1; no definite D call. The CDR3 covers 13 residues. V lost 5 bases to trimming and J lost 1 base, with 11 bases between them. Germline-derived CDR1 and CDR2 are GTSNPN and SVGIG (reference sequence). Here the CDR3 reads CAWDPAGNTEAFF. CDR3 sequence (DNA): TGTGCCTGGGATCCTGCTGGGAACACTGAAGCTTTCTTT.

This clone was recorded only once. The chain employs TRBV6-1 and TRBJ1-3, with 7 bases aligning to TRBD1. J lost 0 bases, V lost 2 bases, and 13 bases had no gene match. This CDR3 is 19 amino acids long. Germline V gene sequence: CDR1 MNHNS, CDR2 SASEGT. The CDR3 region is CASSELVGQGGTSGNTIYF. The DNA of the CDR3 is TGTGCCAGCAGTGAATTAGTTGGGCAGGGGGGTACCTCTGGAAACACCATATATTTT.

This chain uses TRBV7-2 with TRBJ1-6, with 9 bases fitting TRBD1. The germline V gene encodes CDR1 SGHTA and CDR2 FQGNSA. This CDR3 spans 14 amino acids. Trimming took 4 bases from V and 9 from J; bases not matched to a gene: 4. The CDR3 coding sequence is TGTGCCAGCAGCTCCACAGGGGGCGGTTCACCCCTCCACTTT. It translates to CASSSTGGGSPLHF.

The chain combines TRBV5-1 with TRBJ2-3; the match to TRBD2 covers 10 bases. This CDR3 is built from 17 residues. CDR1 and CDR2 (germline): SGHRS, YFSETQ. V lost 0 bases to trimming and J lost 7 bases; unmatched junction nucleotides: 11. DNA of the CDR3: TGCGCCAGCAGCTTGGCCGCTACTAGCGGGGTTCACCATACGCAGTATTTT. Translating gives CASSLAATSGVHHTQYF. The variable domain in full, completed from reference TRBV5-1 and TRBJ2-3, reads KAGVTQTPRYLIKTRGQQVTLSCSPISGHRSVSWYQQTPGQGLQFLFEYFSETQRNKGNFPGRFSGRQFSNSRSEMNVSTLELGDSALYLCASSLAATSGVHHTQYFGPGTRLTVL.

The chain uses TRBV28 and TRBJ2-1, with D tentatively TRBD2 (5 bases). The germline V gene has CDR1 MDHEN and CDR2 SYDVKM. The CDR3 runs to 14 residues. V shed 7 bases and J shed 0 bases, with 10 bases lying between them. The CDR3 nucleotides are TGTGCCAGCATGGGTGAGGGCTCCTACAATGAGCAGTTCTTC. Translating it yields CASMGEGSYNEQFF.

This clone was observed a few times. The chain joins TRBV6-6 to TRBJ2-2; D is uncertain. Germline V gene sequence: CDR1 MNHNY, CDR2 SVGAGI (reference sequence). The V end was cut by 7 bases, the J end by 2 bases, with 14 bases between. The CDR3 extends over 15 amino acids. The CDR3 sequence: CASTQAGSNTGELFF. The CDR3 DNA follows: TGTGCCAGCACCCAAGCCGGCAGTAACACCGGGGAGCTGTTTTTT.

The chain joins TRBV9 to TRBJ2-3; 9 bases line up with TRBD2. The CDR3 runs 16 residues. Trimming removed 1 base from V and 5 bases from J; junction bases left unmatched: 8. Per germline, CDR1 SGDLS and CDR2 YYNGEE. The CDR3 sequence is CASSVLGGGAGDTQYF. Here the CDR3 DNA reads TGTGCCAGCAGCGTATTGGGCGGGGGGGCAGGAGATACGCAGTATTTT.

As to this clone: This CDR3 is also generated by other DNA sequences in the sample. The V gene is TRBV6-1, the J gene TRBJ2-2; maybe TRBD2 (6 bases). Trimming left V 3 bases short and J 1 base short, with 6 bases between. The CDR3 length is 14 residues. Per the germline V gene, CDR1 is MNHNS and CDR2 is SASEGT. The CDR3 protein is CASSEGGNTGELFF. The CDR3 region has the DNA TGTGCCAGCAGTGAGGGAGGGAACACCGGGGAGCTGTTTTTT.

CDR3 in amino acids: CASGNAGVGDTQYF. The CDR3 region has the DNA TGCGCCAGCGGCAATGCGGGGGTTGGAGATACGCAGTATTTT. The rearrangement joins TRBV5-1 to TRBJ2-3; 7 bases fit TRBD2. The CDR3 has 14 amino acids. Germline lookup yields CDR1 SGHRS and CDR2 YFSETQ. J lost 5 bases, V lost 7 bases, and 10 bases had no gene match.

The rearrangement links TRBV28 to TRBJ2-1; D is tentatively TRBD1 or TRBD2 (6 bases each). Germline V gives CDR1 MDHEN, CDR2 SYDVKM. There are 14 residues in the CDR3. Trimming shortened V by 2 bases and J by 9 bases, and 14 bases separated the two germline ends. CDR3 DNA sequence: TGTGCCAGCAGTTTAGAGCCGGGGGCGGCTGAGCAGTTCTTC. This sequence encodes CASSLEPGAAEQFF.

This clone was counted only a few times. J is TRBJ2-1 and V is TRBV29-1; tentative D call: TRBD2 (5 bases). Trimming removed 4 bases at V and 4 bases at J, with 14 bases between. The CDR3 is 14 residues long. Germline CDR1 reads SQVTM; CDR2 reads ANQGSEA. The CDR3 is CSVVEGMGYNEQFF. The DNA of the CDR3 is TGCAGCGTTGTCGAGGGCATGGGGTACAATGAGCAGTTCTTC.

This chain joins TRBV6-1 and TRBJ1-5; 7 nucleotides line up with TRBD1. V shed 10 bases and J 3 bases; nucleotides not matched to a gene: 9. CDR1 MNHNS and CDR2 SASEGT come from the germline V gene. The CDR3 is 14 amino acids. CDR3 DNA sequence: TGTGCCACTCGGACAGGAGGGGTCAATCAGCCCCAGCATTTT. It codes for CATRTGGVNQPQHF.

V and J are TRBV15 and TRBJ2-5; D possibly corresponds to TRBD2 (5 bases). Germline V lookup: CDR1 LNHNV, CDR2 YYDKDF (reference sequence). CDR3 length equals 18 residues. The germline V and J ends were trimmed by 0 bases and 5 bases, with 22 bases remaining between them. The CDR3 bases are TGTGCCACCAGCAGAGATTCATCAACGGACCCTAGCCGGGAGACCCAGTACTTC. Translated, it gives CATSRDSSTDPSRETQYF.